Listed here are 13 T cell receptor beta chains from one sample, sequenced in a study of T cells after somatic rescue of genetic block. Sequencing was performed with immunoSEQ multiplex PCR; in TCRdb, only in-frame clones are kept and a portion is missing. The sample holds 70,000 to 95,000 clones; more than 80% are singletons and the top ten take around 1.5%. Sequenced material: peripheral blood mononuclear cells (PBMCs). The source is a woman aged 18-29 years.

The chain is built from TRBV9 and TRBJ1-2; 9 positions agree with TRBD1. The CDR3 totals 17 residues. Per the germline V gene, CDR1 is SGDLS and CDR2 is YYNGEE. Trimming removed 3 bases from V and 4 bases from J; junction bases left unmatched: 13. In nucleotides, the CDR3 is TGTGCCAGCAGCGAGGGAGGGGGACAGGGAGGAATCTATGGCTACACCTTC. It is translated as CASSEGGGQGGIYGYTF. Variable domain in full (rest from reference TRBV9 and TRBJ1-2): DSGVTQTPKHLITATGQRVTLRCSPRSGDLSVYWYQQSLDQGLQFLIQYYNGEERAKGNILERFSAQQFPDLHSELNLSSLELGDSALYFCASSEGGGQGGIYGYTFGSGTRLTVV.

The chain is built from TRBV7-9 and TRBJ2-7; 9 nucleotides agree with TRBD1. The CDR3 totals 14 residues. J lost 5 bases, V lost 6 bases, and 8 bases had no gene match. From germline, CDR1 is SEHNR and CDR2 FQNEAQ (reference sequence). Written as DNA, the CDR3 is TGTGCCAGCAGGTTAACAGGGGGCAGAGACGAGCAGTACTTC. It codes for CASRLTGGRDEQYF.

The rearrangement uses TRBV23-1 and TRBJ2-7; TRBD2 matches at 11 bases. Being an ORF, TRBV23-1 has a function that is uncertain. V was clipped by 0 bases and J by 6 bases; unmatched bases: 10. The CDR3 contains 17 residues. The CDR3 loop reads CASSQSGIAGGPCEQYF. The DNA of the CDR3 is TGCGCCAGCAGTCAATCGGGAATAGCGGGAGGGCCGTGCGAGCAGTACTTC.

This clone was seen just once. The J gene is TRBJ2-6, the V gene TRBV14; D is undetermined. The CDR3 sequence is 16 residues long. Germline V gives CDR1 SGHDN, CDR2 FVKESK. V was pared by 1 base and J by 4 bases, with 11 bases between. CDR3 in amino acids: CASSQVAGKGANVLTF. CDR3 DNA: TGTGCCAGCAGCCAAGTCGCCGGCAAAGGGGCCAACGTCCTGACTTTC. The variable domain in full, completed from reference TRBV14 and TRBJ2-6, reads EAGVTQFPSHSVIEKGQTVTLRCDPISGHDNLYWYRRVMGKEIKFLLHFVKESKQDESGMPNNRFLAERTGGTYSTLKVQPAELEDSGVYFCASSQVAGKGANVLTFGAGSRLTVL.

The V and J genes are TRBV7-2 and TRBJ2-2, with TRBD2 as a possible D gene (5 bases). This CDR3 comprises 15 residues. CDR1 is SGHTA and CDR2 is FQGNSA in the germline V gene. V lost 5 bases, J lost 5 bases, and 15 bases lay in between. CDR3 sequence (DNA): TGTGCCAGCAGCCCGGCTAGGGCGGGTACCGGGGAGCTGTTTTTT. It encodes CASSPARAGTGELFF.

The chain recombines TRBV28 with TRBJ2-2; TRBD2 agrees at 12 bases. The trim removed 2 bases at V and 1 base at J, leaving 5 bases unmatched. Germline values: CDR1 MDHEN, CDR2 SYDVKM. CDR3 length equals 18 residues. CDR3 in DNA: TGTGCCAGCAGTTTAGCCGGACTAGCGGGACGGAACACCGGGGAGCTGTTTTTT. This translates into CASSLAGLAGRNTGELFF.

The genes are TRBV11-3 and TRBJ2-3; D gene uncertain. The ends were cut back, 1 base at V and 5 bases at J, with 7 bases in the middle. The length of the CDR3 is 13 residues. Germline CDR1 reads SGHNT; CDR2 reads YENEEA. CDR3 nucleotide sequence: TGTGCCAGCAGCTTAGGAGTCCAAGATACGCAGTATTTT. This encodes CASSLGVQDTQYF.

The chain combines TRBV4-3 with TRBJ2-7; D is undetermined. The length of the CDR3 is 14 residues. CDR1 and CDR2 (germline): LGHNA, YSLEER. Trimming stripped 0 bases from V and 4 bases from J, with 10 bases between. CDR3 in amino acids: CASSQDLAIYEQYF. DNA for the CDR3: TGCGCCAGCAGCCAAGATCTTGCGATTTACGAGCAGTACTTC.

Only one count was recorded for this clone. The V call is TRBV27, the J call TRBJ2-7; 9 bases map to TRBD1. The CDR3 length is 17 residues. V gave up 5 bases and J gave up 2 bases; unmatched junction bases: 13. The germline V gene has CDR1 MNHEY and CDR2 SMNVEV (reference sequence). Here the CDR3 reads CASSPNVQGAYPYEQYF. DNA for the CDR3: TGTGCCAGCAGTCCCAACGTACAGGGGGCGTATCCCTACGAGCAGTACTTC.

The chain's CDR3 is CASGTGTGWTGELFF. The CDR3 DNA sequence: TGTGCCAGCGGGACGGGGACAGGGTGGACCGGGGAGCTGTTTTTT. The chain carries TRBV13 and TRBJ2-2, with 9 positions matching TRBD1. With V trimmed by 8 bases and J by 5 bases, 9 bases remained unmatched. Germline V gene lookup returns CDR1 PRHDT and CDR2 FYEKMQ (reference sequence). CDR3 length: 15 amino acids.

The chain combines TRBV5-1 with TRBJ1-1; D may be TRBD1 (5 bases). Trimming took off 3 bases at V and 1 base at J, with 10 bases between the two ends. The CDR3 runs 14 residues. CDR1 is SGHRS and CDR2 is YFSETQ in the germline V gene. The CDR3 DNA sequence: TGCGCCAGCAGCTGGGACGGTCAGAACACTGAAGCTTTCTTT. Its translation: CASSWDGQNTEAFF.

The chain has TRBV2 and TRBJ2-2; D unresolved. Trimming shortened V by 2 bases and J by 6 bases, and 4 bases separated the two germline ends. Germline CDR1 and CDR2: SNHLY and FYNNEI. The CDR3 consists of 12 residues. CDR3 region: CASSEIPGELFF. CDR3 nucleotide sequence: TGTGCCAGCAGTGAAATCCCCGGGGAGCTGTTTTTT.

This sequence joins TRBV4-1 and TRBJ1-2; 9 positions agree with TRBD1. CDR3 length: 14 residues. The germline V gene encodes CDR1 MGHRA and CDR2 YSYEKL. Germline trimming cut 9 bases from V and 4 bases from J; bases unmatched to any gene: 9. The CDR3 DNA reads TGCGCCAGTAGCGGGACAGGGAGGTTCTATGGCTACACCTTC. It yields the protein CASSGTGRFYGYTF.